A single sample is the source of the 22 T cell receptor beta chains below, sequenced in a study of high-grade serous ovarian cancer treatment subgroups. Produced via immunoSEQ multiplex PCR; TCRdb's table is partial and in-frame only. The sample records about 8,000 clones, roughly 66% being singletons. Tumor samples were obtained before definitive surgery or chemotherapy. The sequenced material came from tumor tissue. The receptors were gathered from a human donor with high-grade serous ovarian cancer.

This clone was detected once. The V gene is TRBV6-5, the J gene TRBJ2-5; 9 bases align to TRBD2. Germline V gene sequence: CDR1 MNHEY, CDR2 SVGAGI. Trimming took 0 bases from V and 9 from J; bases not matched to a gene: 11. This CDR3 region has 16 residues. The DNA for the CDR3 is TGTGCCAGCAGTTACTCTCCCAGCGGGGGGAGTGTGGCCCAGTACTTC. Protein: CASSYSPSGGSVAQYF.

DNA of the CDR3: TGTGCCAGTAGTAGCACTAGCGGGAGGTGGATCGATGAGCAGTTCTTC. Translating gives CASSSTSGRWIDEQFF. J is TRBJ2-1 and V is TRBV19; TRBD2 aligns across 12 bases. This CDR3 is built from 16 residues. CDR1 is LNHDA and CDR2 is SQIVND in the germline V gene (reference sequence). The J segment lost 8 bases and the V segment lost 4 bases, leaving 9 bases of the junction unmatched.

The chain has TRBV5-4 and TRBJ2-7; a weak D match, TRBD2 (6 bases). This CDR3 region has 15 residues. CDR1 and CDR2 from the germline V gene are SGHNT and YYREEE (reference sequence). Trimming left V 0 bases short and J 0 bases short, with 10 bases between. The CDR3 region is CASSLDGGTSYEQYF. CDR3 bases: TGTGCCAGCAGCTTGGACGGGGGAACCTCCTACGAGCAGTACTTC.

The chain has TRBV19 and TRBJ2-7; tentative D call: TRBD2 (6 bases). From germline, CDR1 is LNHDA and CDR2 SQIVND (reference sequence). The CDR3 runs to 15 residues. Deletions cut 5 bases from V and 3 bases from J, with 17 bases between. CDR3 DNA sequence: TGTGCCAGTAGTCCTTATAGCGGACAATTCTACGAGCAGTACTTC. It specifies CASSPYSGQFYEQYF.

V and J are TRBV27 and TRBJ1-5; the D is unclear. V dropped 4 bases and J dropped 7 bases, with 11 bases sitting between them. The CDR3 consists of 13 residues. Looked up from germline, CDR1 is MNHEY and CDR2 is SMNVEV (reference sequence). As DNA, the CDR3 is TGTGCCAGCAGTTCACACCCCTACCAGCCCCAGCATTTT. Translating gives CASSSHPYQPQHF.

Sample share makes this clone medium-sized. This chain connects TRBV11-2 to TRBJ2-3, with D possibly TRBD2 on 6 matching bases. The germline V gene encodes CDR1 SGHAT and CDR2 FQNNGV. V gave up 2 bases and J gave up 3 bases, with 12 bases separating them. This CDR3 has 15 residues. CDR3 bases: TGTGCCAGCAGCTTAACCGGGAGTGGGACAGATACGCAGTATTTT. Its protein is CASSLTGSGTDTQYF.

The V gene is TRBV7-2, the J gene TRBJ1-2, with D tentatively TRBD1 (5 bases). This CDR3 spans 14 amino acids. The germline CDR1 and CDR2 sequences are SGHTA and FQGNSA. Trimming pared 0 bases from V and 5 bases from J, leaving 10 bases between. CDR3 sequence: CASSLAMGEYGYTF. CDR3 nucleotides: TGTGCCAGCAGCTTAGCTATGGGGGAGTATGGCTACACCTTC.

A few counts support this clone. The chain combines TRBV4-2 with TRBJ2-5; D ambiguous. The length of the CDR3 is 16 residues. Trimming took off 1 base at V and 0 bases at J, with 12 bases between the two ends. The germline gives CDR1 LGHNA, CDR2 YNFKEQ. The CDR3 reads CASSQGRLMYQETQYF. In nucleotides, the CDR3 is TGTGCCAGCAGCCAAGGGCGGCTGATGTACCAAGAGACCCAGTACTTC.

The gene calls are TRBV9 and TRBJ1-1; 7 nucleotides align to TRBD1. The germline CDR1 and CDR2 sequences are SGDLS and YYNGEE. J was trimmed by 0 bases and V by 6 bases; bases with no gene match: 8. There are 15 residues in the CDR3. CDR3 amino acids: CASNQLTGMNTEAFF. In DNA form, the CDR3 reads TGTGCCAGCAACCAATTGACAGGGATGAACACTGAAGCTTTCTTT.

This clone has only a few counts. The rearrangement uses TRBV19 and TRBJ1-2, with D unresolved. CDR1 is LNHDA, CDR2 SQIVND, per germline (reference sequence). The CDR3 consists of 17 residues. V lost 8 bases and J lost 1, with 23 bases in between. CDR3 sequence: CASGDPGLAVINYGYTF. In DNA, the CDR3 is TGTGCCAGTGGCGATCCGGGCCTAGCCGTAATTAACTATGGCTACACCTTC.

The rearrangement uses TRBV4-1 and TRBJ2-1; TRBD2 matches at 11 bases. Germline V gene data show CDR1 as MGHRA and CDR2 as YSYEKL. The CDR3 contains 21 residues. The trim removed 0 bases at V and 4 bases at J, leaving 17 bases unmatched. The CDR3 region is CASSQEVTSGSSLLRYNEQFF. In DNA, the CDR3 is TGCGCCAGCAGCCAAGAAGTTACTAGCGGGAGTTCTTTACTACGATACAATGAGCAGTTCTTC.

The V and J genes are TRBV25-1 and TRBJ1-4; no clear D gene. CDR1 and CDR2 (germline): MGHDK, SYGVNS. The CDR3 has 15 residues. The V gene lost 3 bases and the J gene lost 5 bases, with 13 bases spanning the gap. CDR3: CASSDLGRSNEKLFF. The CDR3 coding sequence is TGTGCCAGCAGTGATTTAGGGAGGTCCAATGAAAAACTGTTTTTT.

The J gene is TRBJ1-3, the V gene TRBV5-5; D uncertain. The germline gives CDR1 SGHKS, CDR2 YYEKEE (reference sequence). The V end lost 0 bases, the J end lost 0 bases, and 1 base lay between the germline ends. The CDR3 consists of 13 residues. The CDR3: CASSLGSGNTIYF. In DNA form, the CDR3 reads TGTGCCAGCAGCTTGGGCTCTGGAAACACCATATATTTT.

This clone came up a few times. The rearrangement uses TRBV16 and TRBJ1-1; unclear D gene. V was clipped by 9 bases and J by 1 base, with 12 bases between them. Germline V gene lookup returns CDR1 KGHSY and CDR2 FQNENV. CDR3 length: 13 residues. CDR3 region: CASAGQQNTEAFF. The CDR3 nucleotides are TGTGCCAGTGCCGGGCAGCAGAACACTGAAGCTTTCTTT.

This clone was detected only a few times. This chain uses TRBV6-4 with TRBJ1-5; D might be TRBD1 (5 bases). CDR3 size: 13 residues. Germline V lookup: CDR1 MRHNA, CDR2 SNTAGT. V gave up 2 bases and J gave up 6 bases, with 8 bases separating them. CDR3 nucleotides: TGTGCCAGCAGTGACCAGGGAGGTCAGCCCCAGCATTTT. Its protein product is CASSDQGGQPQHF.

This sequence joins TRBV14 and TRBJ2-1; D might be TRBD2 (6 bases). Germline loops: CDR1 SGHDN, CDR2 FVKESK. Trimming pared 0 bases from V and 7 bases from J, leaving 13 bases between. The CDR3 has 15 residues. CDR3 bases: TGTGCCAGCAGCCAAGATTGGACTATCACTAATGAGCAGTTCTTC. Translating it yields CASSQDWTITNEQFF.

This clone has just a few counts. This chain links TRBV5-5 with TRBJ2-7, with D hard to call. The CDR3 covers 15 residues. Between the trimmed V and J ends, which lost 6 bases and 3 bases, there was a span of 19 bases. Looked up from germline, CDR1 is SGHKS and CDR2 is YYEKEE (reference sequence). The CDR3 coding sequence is TGTGCCAGCACCTCCCTACCGGGTAGTAACTACGAGCAGTACTTC. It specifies CASTSLPGSNYEQYF.

The CDR3 region is CASSFIGGGQPQHF. The CDR3 DNA is TGTGCCAGCAGTTTTATCGGGGGTGGACAGCCCCAGCATTTT. V and J are TRBV27 and TRBJ1-5; tentatively, D is TRBD1 (5 bases). The CDR3 is 14 amino acids. Trimming pared 3 bases from V and 7 bases from J, leaving 13 bases between. Germline CDR1 reads MNHEY; CDR2 reads SMNVEV (reference sequence).

CDR3 sequence reads: CASRFDAVILNEQFF. The CDR3 DNA is TGTGCCAGCAGATTCGACGCCGTGATACTCAATGAGCAGTTCTTC. The V gene is TRBV28, the J gene TRBJ2-1; D is unresolved. The ends were cut back, 6 bases at V and 6 bases at J, with 18 bases in the middle. Germline loops: CDR1 MDHEN, CDR2 SYDVKM. CDR3 length: 15 amino acids.

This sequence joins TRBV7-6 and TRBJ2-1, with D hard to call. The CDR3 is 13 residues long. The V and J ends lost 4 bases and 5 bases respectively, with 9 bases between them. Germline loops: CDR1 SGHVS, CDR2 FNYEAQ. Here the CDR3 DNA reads TGTGCCAGCAGCTCCAGACCACACAATGAGCAGTTCTTC. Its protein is CASSSRPHNEQFF.

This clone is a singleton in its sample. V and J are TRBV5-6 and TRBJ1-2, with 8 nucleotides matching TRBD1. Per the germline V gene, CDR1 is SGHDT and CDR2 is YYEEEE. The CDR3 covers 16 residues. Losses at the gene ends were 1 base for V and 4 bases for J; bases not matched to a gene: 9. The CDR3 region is CASSLSDRGNLYGYTF. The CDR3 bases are TGTGCCAGCAGCTTGAGTGACAGGGGAAATCTCTATGGCTACACCTTC.

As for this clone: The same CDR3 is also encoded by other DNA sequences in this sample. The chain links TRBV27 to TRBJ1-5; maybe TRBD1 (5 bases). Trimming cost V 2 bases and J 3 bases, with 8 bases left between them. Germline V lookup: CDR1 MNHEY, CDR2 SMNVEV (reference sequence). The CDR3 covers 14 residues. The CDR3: CASSLEGINQPQHF. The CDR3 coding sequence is TGTGCCAGCAGTTTAGAGGGGATCAATCAGCCCCAGCATTTT.